A selection of T cell receptor beta chains follows, all from one sample in a study of PD-1 blockade in classical Hodgkin lymphoma. Here immunoSEQ multiplex PCR was the method, and the copy in TCRdb shows in-frame clones only, minus some. The sample has fewer than 30,000 clones; around 80% are singletons. The sequences come from peripheral blood mononuclear cells (PBMCs), collected before the fourth cycle of nivolumab. These TCRs come from a human donor with classical Hodgkin lymphoma. The CDR3 runs from the conserved cysteine through the conserved F or W. A D gene is named only where the DNA matches it firmly. Clone size is not always given. Where it is, it says once, few, many or a class for expanded clones.

d_call j_call clone_size v_call cdr3_nt cdr3_aa
TRBD2 TRBJ2-2 few TRBV5-4 TGTGCCAGCAGCTTCGGGGGGATAAACACCGGGGAGCTGTTTTTT CASSFGGINTGELFF
NA TRBJ1-1 once TRBV27 TGTGCCAGCAGCCCCCAGGGGTGGTTAAACACTGAAGCTTTCTTT CASSPQGWLNTEAFF
NA TRBJ1-5 NA TRBV6-5 TGTGCCAGCAGTTATGGGTACAATCAGCCCCAGCATTTT CASSYGYNQPQHF
TRBD2 TRBJ2-1 NA TRBV29-1 TGCAGCGTCCTGGACCAGACTAGCCCGAGCTCCTACAATGAGCAGTTCTTC CSVLDQTSPSSYNEQFF
NA TRBJ2-7 NA TRBV4-3 TGCGCCAGCAGCCAAGCTACTCCCGGGGGACTTACCTACGAGCAGTACTTC CASSQATPGGLTYEQYF
NA TRBJ1-6 NA TRBV7-6 TGTGCCAGCAGCTTAGGCCAGGACGCCAATAATTCACCCCTCCACTTT CASSLGQDANNSPLHF
NA TRBJ2-7 NA TRBV28 TGTGCCAGCAGTTTAAGTCTCTACGAGCAGTACTTC CASSLSLYEQYF
NA TRBJ2-7 NA TRBV4-2 TGTGCCAGCAGCCAAGACTGGAGGGTGGAGCAGTACTTC CASSQDWRVEQYF
NA TRBJ2-7 NA TRBV6-5 TGTGCCAGCAGTTATGTCGGCAGGGGTTACGAGCAGTACTTC CASSYVGRGYEQYF
NA TRBJ1-4 NA TRBV28 TGTGCCAGCAATCGAAGGGGGACAAAACTGTTTTTT CASNRRGTKLFF
NA TRBJ1-1 NA TRBV30 TGTGCCTGGAGTCACCCGGGGAATCGGGCTTTCTTT CAWSHPGNRAFF
TRBD2 TRBJ2-7 NA TRBV28 TGTGCCAGCAGTTCCGGACTAGACTACCTAAGCGAGCAGTACTTC CASSSGLDYLSEQYF
NA TRBJ1-2 once TRBV5-1 TGCGCCAGCAGCTTGAACGGCCCAAACTATGGCTACACCTTC CASSLNGPNYGYTF
NA TRBJ1-1 NA TRBV2 TGTGCCAGCCTTAAAAACACTGAAGCTTTCTTT CASLKNTEAFF
TRBD1 TRBJ1-1 NA TRBV30 TGTGCCTGGGACAGGGTCGGTTTTGCAGCTTTCTTT CAWDRVGFAAFF
NA TRBJ2-7 NA TRBV2 TGTGCCAGCAGTGTTGGAGGGGGGAACTCCTACGAGCAGTACTTC CASSVGGGNSYEQYF
NA TRBJ1-5 NA TRBV19 TGTGCCAGTAGTAGGGGGGATCAGCCCCAGCATTTT CASSRGDQPQHF
NA TRBJ2-7 NA TRBV27 TGTGCCAGCAGTTTATTTACAGGGTGGGGGACCTACGAGCAGTACTTC CASSLFTGWGTYEQYF
NA TRBJ1-2 NA TRBV29-1 TGCAGCGTTGATACCCAATACTATGGCTACACCTTC CSVDTQYYGYTF
TRBD1 TRBJ1-1 NA TRBV9 TGTGCCAGCAGCCCCGGGCAGGGGGCAATGAACACTGAAGCTTTCTTT CASSPGQGAMNTEAFF
NA TRBJ2-7 NA TRBV10-3 TGTGCCATCCGGACCGCCTCCTACGAGCAGTACTTC CAIRTASYEQYF